This TCR beta chain was recorded in a study of a mutant IDH1 vaccine in newly diagnosed glioma. Study overall: V12 took place at week 35, and V13 at week 47.

Data came from immunoSEQ multiplex PCR; TCRdb stores just in-frame clones and leaves some out. The table records tens of thousands of clones, about nine tenths of them present only once. The time point is: week 47, end of study. Topical imiquimod accompanied each vaccine dose, which consisted of 300 ug of mutant IDH1 20-mer peptide. A word on this clone: Antigen specificity is unknown.

Germline loops: CDR1 SEHNR, CDR2 FQNEAQ (reference sequence). V trimming: 4 bases; J trimming: 3 bases; junction bases outside the gene matches: 16. This CDR3 spans 19 amino acids. Here the sequenced sample was PBMCs, taken from a glioma patient whose treatment included an IDH1 peptide vaccine. This receptor was obtained from a woman between 40 and 50 years old with glioma. V is TRBV7-9 and J is TRBJ2-4; 9 nucleotides align to TRBD2. CDR3 sequence: CASSYNRGLASRDKNIQYF. Written as DNA, the CDR3 is TGTGCCAGCAGCTACAACCGGGGACTAGCCTCCCGGGACAAAAACATTCAGTACTTC. The full variable domain, in which reference TRBV7-9 and TRBJ2-4 provide the parts outside the CDR3, is DTGVSQNPRHKITKRGQNVTFRCDPISEHNRLYWYRQTLGQGPEFLTYFQNEAQLEKSRLLSDRFSAERPKGSFSTLEIQRTEQGDSAMYLCASSYNRGLASRDKNIQYFGAGTRLSVL.